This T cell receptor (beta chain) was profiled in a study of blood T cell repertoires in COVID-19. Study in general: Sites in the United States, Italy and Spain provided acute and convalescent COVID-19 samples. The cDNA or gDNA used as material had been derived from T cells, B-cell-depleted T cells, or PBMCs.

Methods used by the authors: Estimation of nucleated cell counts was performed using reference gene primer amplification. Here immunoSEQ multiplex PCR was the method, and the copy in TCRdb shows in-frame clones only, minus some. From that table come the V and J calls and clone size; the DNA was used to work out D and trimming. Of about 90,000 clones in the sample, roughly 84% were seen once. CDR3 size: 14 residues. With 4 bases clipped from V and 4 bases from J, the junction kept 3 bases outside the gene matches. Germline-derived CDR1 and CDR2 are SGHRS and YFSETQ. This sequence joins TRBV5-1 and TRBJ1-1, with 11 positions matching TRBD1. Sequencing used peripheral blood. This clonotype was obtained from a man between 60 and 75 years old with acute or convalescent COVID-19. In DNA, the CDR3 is TGCGCCAGCAGCCTCGGACAGGGGGCCACTGAAGCTTTCTTT. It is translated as CASSLGQGATEAFF.